Following are 23 T cell receptor beta chains from one sample sequenced in a study of regulatory T cells in long-lasting Graves disease. Building the TCR beta libraries relied on iRepertoire HTBI primers, and CDR3 regions underwent Arm-PCR. From the multiplex PCR reads, TCRdb called clonotypes with MiXCR, one entry per CDR3 protein. The repertoire includes 300,000 to 400,000 distinct CDR3 sequences, 15% to 19% of them detected once, and approximately 22% sits in the top ten. Time point defined: newly diagnosed GD, antithyroid drugs for less than 3 months. PBMC-extracted RNA yielded the TCR library. The specimen comprised peripheral blood mononuclear cells (PBMCs), sampled at new diagnosis, from a patient treated with antithyroid drugs. The receptors come from a female donor with Graves disease.

This clonotype came up a few times. The chain joins TRBV10-3 to TRBJ2-1, with D hard to call. Germline-derived CDR1 and CDR2 are ENHRY and SYGVKD. V shed 2 bases and J shed 11 bases, with 19 bases lying between them. The CDR3 spans 15 residues. The CDR3 is CAISEESTARYQQFF. For the CDR3, the DNA is TGTGCCATCAGTGAGGAGTCAACCGCGCGGTATCAGCAGTTCTTC.

The J gene is TRBJ2-5, the V gene TRBV5-8; 14 nucleotides match TRBD2. V dropped 4 bases and J dropped 2; count of bases not matched to a gene: 7. The CDR3 runs to 17 residues. CDR1 and CDR2 (germline): SGHTS, YDEGEE. The CDR3 reads CASSPGLAGGTQETQYF. The CDR3 DNA follows: TGTGCCAGCAGCCCAGGACTAGCGGGAGGTACTCAAGAGACCCAGTACTTC.

This clonotype was found many times. DNA of the CDR3: TGCAGTGCCCCGGGACAGGGGGCAGTGACCCAGTACTTC. Protein sequence: CSAPGQGAVTQYF. The chain recombines TRBV20-1 with TRBJ2-5; 12 bases are a match to TRBD1. From germline, CDR1 is DFQATT and CDR2 SNEGSKA (reference sequence). V dropped 6 bases and J dropped 7; count of bases not matched to a gene: 6. The CDR3 totals 13 residues.

The chain uses TRBV5-6 and TRBJ1-3; weak D call: TRBD1 (5 bases). Trimming removed 4 bases at V and 2 bases at J, with 16 bases between. This CDR3 has 16 amino acids. CDR1 is SGHDT and CDR2 is YYEEEE in the germline V gene. The CDR3 bases are TGTGCCAGCAGCCGGGGGGGTTACGCGGCTGGAAACACCATATATTTT. It translates to CASSRGGYAAGNTIYF.

As to this clonotype: A far larger clone lies a single base away; this is likely a read error. V usage is TRBV7-2 and J usage is TRBJ2-5; D gene unclear. The CDR3 sequence is 12 residues long. Germline assignment: CDR1 SGHTA and CDR2 FQGNSA. Deletions cut 5 bases from V and 1 base from J, with 5 bases between. The CDR3, as DNA: TGTGCCAGCAGCCGATCCCAAGAGACCCAGTACTTC. Translated: CASSRSQETQYF.

This clonotype was counted at least ten times. This chain joins TRBV2 and TRBJ1-5; D gene uncertain. The ends were cut back, 3 bases at V and 2 bases at J, with 8 bases in the middle. Germline V gene data show CDR1 as SNHLY and CDR2 as FYNNEI. The CDR3 runs to 14 residues. The CDR3 DNA sequence: TGTGCCAGCAGTGACCAGTTGGGCAATCAGCCCCAGCATTTT. Translating gives CASSDQLGNQPQHF.

The chain uses TRBV6-5 and TRBJ2-6; no clear D. Germline V gene lookup returns CDR1 MNHEY and CDR2 SVGAGI. There are 15 residues in the CDR3. V dropped 0 bases and J dropped 4 bases, with 7 bases sitting between them. The CDR3 sequence is CASSYSRPGANVLTF. CDR3 coding DNA: TGTGCCAGCAGTTACTCGAGGCCAGGGGCCAACGTCCTGACTTTC.

About this clonotype: A much larger clone differs from this one at a single base, so this may be a read error. The V call is TRBV11-2, the J call TRBJ2-1, with D perhaps TRBD2 (5 bases). V lost 5 bases and J lost 9, with 14 bases in between. The CDR3 totals 13 residues. Germline loops: CDR1 SGHAT, CDR2 FQNNGV. The CDR3 reads CASSPISSGEQFF. CDR3 DNA: TGTGCCAGCAGCCCCATCTCCAGCGGTGAGCAGTTCTTC.

There are many counts of this clonotype. This sequence joins TRBV5-1 and TRBJ1-3, with 9 bases matching TRBD1. The CDR3 sequence is 15 residues long. Trimming took 4 bases from V and 5 from J; bases not matched to a gene: 7. Germline V gene data show CDR1 as SGHRS and CDR2 as YFSETQ. DNA for the CDR3: TGCGCCAGCAGCATTGGAGGACAGGGGCGAAACACCATATATTTT. Its translation: CASSIGGQGRNTIYF.

The table lists this clonotype with many counts. The chain uses TRBV3-1 and TRBJ1-2, with 10 nucleotides matching TRBD1. The junction had 9 bases not matched to a gene; V was cut back by 4 bases and J by 7 bases. The germline CDR1 and CDR2 sequences are LGHDT and YNNKEL (reference sequence). There are 15 residues in the CDR3. The CDR3 protein is CASSPNRQGASGYTF. Written as DNA, the CDR3 is TGTGCCAGCAGCCCGAACAGACAGGGGGCGAGTGGCTACACCTTC.

This clonotype has ten or more counts. This rearrangement joins TRBV29-1 to TRBJ2-7; no clear D gene. Germline CDR1 and CDR2: SQVTM and ANQGSEA. The CDR3 is 11 amino acids. Trimming left V 4 bases short and J 5 bases short, with 9 bases between. CDR3 sequence reads: CSVGARDEQYF. CDR3 in DNA: TGCAGCGTTGGGGCGAGAGACGAGCAGTACTTC.

This clonotype was observed at least ten times. The chain has TRBV29-1 and TRBJ1-5; D uncertain. Germline V gene sequence: CDR1 SQVTM, CDR2 ANQGSEA. V shed 8 bases and J shed 4 bases, with 18 bases lying between them. This CDR3 region has 14 residues. The CDR3 nucleotides are TGCAGCATCAGTTGGGGTCAGTTAAATCAGCCCCAGCATTTT. Amino acids: CSISWGQLNQPQHF.

This clonotype was counted many times. CDR3 nucleotides: TGTGCCAGCAGCAGTTTTTCCGAGGACGTTGTCTCGCAGTACTTC. Translation gives CASSSFSEDVVSQYF. This chain connects TRBV28 to TRBJ2-7; D remains ambiguous. The ends were cut back, 6 bases at V and 9 bases at J, with 24 bases in the middle. Germline CDR1 MDHEN, CDR2 SYDVKM. The CDR3 is 15 amino acids.

This clonotype has only a few counts. The chain links TRBV4-1 to TRBJ2-5; 10 bases align to TRBD2. Germline lookup yields CDR1 MGHRA and CDR2 YSYEKL. CDR3 length: 15 residues. Germline trimming cut 7 bases from V and 7 bases from J; bases unmatched to any gene: 12. CDR3 sequence reads: CASKRTSGSVGTQYF. For the CDR3, the DNA is TGCGCCAGCAAACGGACTAGCGGCTCGGTGGGGACCCAGTACTTC.

In its sample, this clonotype was seen many times. J is TRBJ2-4 and V is TRBV3-1; TRBD2 agrees at 10 bases. Unmatched junction bases numbered 2, after V lost 0 bases and J lost 0 bases. CDR1 LGHDT and CDR2 YNNKEL come from the germline V gene (reference sequence). The CDR3 totals 17 residues. In DNA form, the CDR3 reads TGTGCCAGCAGCCAAGACGGACTAGCGGTAGCCAAAAACATTCAGTACTTC. Translation gives CASSQDGLAVAKNIQYF. Together with reference TRBV3-1 and TRBJ2-4, the CDR3 gives the full variable domain: DTAVSQTPKYLVTQMGNDKSIKCEQNLGHDTMYWYKQDSKKFLKIMFSYNNKELIINETVPNRFSPKSPDKAHLNLHINSLELGDSAVYFCASSQDGLAVAKNIQYFGAGTRLSVL.

This clonotype occurred many times. CDR3 region: CSAMGRSNTEAFF. In DNA, the CDR3 is TGCAGTGCTATGGGTCGGTCAAACACTGAAGCTTTCTTT. This rearrangement joins TRBV20-1 to TRBJ1-1, with unresolved D. This CDR3 spans 13 amino acids. Germline V CDR1 and CDR2: DFQATT, SNEGSKA (reference sequence). V lost 4 bases and J lost 2, with 11 bases in between.

In this sample, this clonotype turned up many times. The V call is TRBV20-1, the J call TRBJ2-1; D possibly corresponds to TRBD2 (6 bases). In germline, CDR1 is DFQATT, CDR2 SNEGSKA (reference sequence). The CDR3 is 15 amino acids. Trimming took 3 bases from V and 1 from J, leaving 13 bases between them. Here the CDR3 reads CSASKEGRSYNEQFF. Here the CDR3 DNA reads TGCAGTGCTAGTAAGGAGGGCCGATCCTACAATGAGCAGTTCTTC.

This clonotype was detected ten times or more. V is TRBV28 and J is TRBJ2-1; 12 positions agree with TRBD2. This CDR3 contains 17 residues. CDR1 and CDR2 from the germline V gene are MDHEN and SYDVKM. The J segment lost 2 bases and the V segment lost 6 bases, leaving 8 bases of the junction unmatched. DNA for the CDR3: TGTGCCAGCAGAATAAGGACTAGCGGGACTGCCTACAATGAGCAGTTCTTC. It yields the protein CASRIRTSGTAYNEQFF.

The V and J genes are TRBV7-9 and TRBJ2-1; a weak D match, TRBD1 (6 bases). Germline V gives CDR1 SEHNR, CDR2 FQNEAQ (reference sequence). CDR3 length equals 15 residues. V was trimmed by 9 bases and J by 4 bases, leaving 19 bases between them. CDR3 protein: CARGARSVKYNEQFF. The CDR3 region has the DNA TGTGCCAGGGGGGCTCGAAGCGTAAAATACAATGAGCAGTTCTTC.

This clonotype was recorded at least ten times. The V call is TRBV27, the J call TRBJ1-5, with 7 bases that match TRBD1. Germline V gives CDR1 MNHEY, CDR2 SMNVEV (reference sequence). Losses at the gene ends were 5 bases for V and 6 bases for J; bases not matched to a gene: 10. The CDR3 covers 15 residues. The CDR3 DNA sequence: TGTGCCAGCAGTCTCAGGGGGGGGGCTGGTCAGCCCCAGCATTTT. Protein sequence: CASSLRGGAGQPQHF.

The table lists this clonotype with many counts. CDR3: CASSTRYAEAFF. The CDR3, as DNA: TGTGCCAGCAGCACGCGCTACGCTGAAGCTTTCTTT. The chain uses TRBV3-1 and TRBJ1-1; unclear D gene. Germline-derived CDR1 and CDR2 are LGHDT and YNNKEL (reference sequence). CDR3 size: 12 residues. V was pared by 5 bases and J by 6 bases, with 10 bases between. The full variable domain, completed using reference TRBV3-1 and TRBJ1-1, is DTAVSQTPKYLVTQMGNDKSIKCEQNLGHDTMYWYKQDSKKFLKIMFSYNNKELIINETVPNRFSPKSPDKAHLNLHINSLELGDSAVYFCASSTRYAEAFFGQGTRLTVV.

The rearrangement links TRBV5-5 to TRBJ1-1; D unresolved. V lost 1 base and J 0 bases, leaving 7 bases between the germline ends. This CDR3 contains 14 residues. Germline lookup yields CDR1 SGHKS and CDR2 YYEKEE (reference sequence). The CDR3 loop reads CASSLPGMNTEAFF. Here the CDR3 DNA reads TGTGCCAGCAGCTTGCCAGGCATGAACACTGAAGCTTTCTTT.

This clonotype was counted many times. The chain recombines TRBV10-3 with TRBJ1-1, with a tentative D call TRBD1 (5 bases). V was trimmed by 10 bases and J by 3 bases, leaving 15 bases between them. The germline gives CDR1 ENHRY, CDR2 SYGVKD. This CDR3 spans 13 amino acids. CDR3 coding DNA: TGTGCCACCGACAGTGGGGGTTACACTGAAGCTTTCTTT. This sequence encodes CATDSGGYTEAFF.